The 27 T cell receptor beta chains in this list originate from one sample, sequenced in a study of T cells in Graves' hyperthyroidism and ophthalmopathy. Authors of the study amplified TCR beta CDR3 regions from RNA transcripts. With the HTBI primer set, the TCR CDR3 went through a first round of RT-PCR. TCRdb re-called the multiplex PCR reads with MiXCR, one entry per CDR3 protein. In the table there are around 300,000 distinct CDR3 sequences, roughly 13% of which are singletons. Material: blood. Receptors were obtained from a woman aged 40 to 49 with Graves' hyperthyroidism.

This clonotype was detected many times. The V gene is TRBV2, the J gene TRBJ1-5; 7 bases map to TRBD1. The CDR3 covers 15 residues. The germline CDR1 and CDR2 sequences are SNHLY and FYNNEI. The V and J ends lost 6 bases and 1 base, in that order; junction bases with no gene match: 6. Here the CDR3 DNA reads TGTGCCAGCAGAGCCACAGGGGTGAGCAATCAGCCCCAGCATTTT. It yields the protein CASRATGVSNQPQHF.

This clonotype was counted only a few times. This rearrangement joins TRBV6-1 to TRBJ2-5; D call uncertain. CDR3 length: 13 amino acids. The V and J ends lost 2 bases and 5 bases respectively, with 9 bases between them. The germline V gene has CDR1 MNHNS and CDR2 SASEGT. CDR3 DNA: TGTGCCAGCAGTGAAAGGGCCCGGGAGACCCAGTACTTC. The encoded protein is CASSERARETQYF.

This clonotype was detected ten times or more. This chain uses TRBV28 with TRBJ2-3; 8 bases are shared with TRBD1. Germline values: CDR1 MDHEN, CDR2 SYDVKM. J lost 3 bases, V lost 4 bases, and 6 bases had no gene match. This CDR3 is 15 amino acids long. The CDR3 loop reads CASSSAGGATDTQYF. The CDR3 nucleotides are TGTGCCAGCAGTTCCGCAGGGGGCGCGACAGATACGCAGTATTTT.

The CDR3 region has the DNA TGCAGTGCTTCCCCTTCGGGGTGGATCCCCTACGAGCAGTACTTC. Protein: CSASPSGWIPYEQYF. The chain links TRBV20-1 to TRBJ2-7; a weak D match, TRBD2 (5 bases). The CDR3 spans 15 residues. The germline V gene encodes CDR1 DFQATT and CDR2 SNEGSKA (reference sequence). V lost 5 bases and J lost 2, with 19 bases in between.

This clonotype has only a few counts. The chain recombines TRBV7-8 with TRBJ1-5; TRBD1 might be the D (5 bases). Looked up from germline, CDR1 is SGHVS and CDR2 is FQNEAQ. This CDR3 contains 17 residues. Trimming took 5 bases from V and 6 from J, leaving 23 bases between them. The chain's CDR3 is CASSHQQGARFGQPQHF. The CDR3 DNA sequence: TGTGCCAGCAGCCATCAGCAAGGGGCGCGCTTCGGTCAGCCCCAGCATTTT.

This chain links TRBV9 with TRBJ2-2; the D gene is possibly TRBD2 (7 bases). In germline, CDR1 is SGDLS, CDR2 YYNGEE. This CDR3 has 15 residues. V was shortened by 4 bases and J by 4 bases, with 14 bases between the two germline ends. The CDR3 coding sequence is TGTGCCAGCAGCTCCGGGGGGCAAATCACCGGGGAGCTGTTTTTT. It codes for CASSSGGQITGELFF.

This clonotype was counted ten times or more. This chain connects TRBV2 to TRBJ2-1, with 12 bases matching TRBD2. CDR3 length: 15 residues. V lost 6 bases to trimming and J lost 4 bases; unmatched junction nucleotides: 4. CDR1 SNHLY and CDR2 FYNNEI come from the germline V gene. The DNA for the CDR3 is TGTGCCAGCAGGGGACTAGCGGGCAATTACAATGAGCAGTTCTTC. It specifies CASRGLAGNYNEQFF.

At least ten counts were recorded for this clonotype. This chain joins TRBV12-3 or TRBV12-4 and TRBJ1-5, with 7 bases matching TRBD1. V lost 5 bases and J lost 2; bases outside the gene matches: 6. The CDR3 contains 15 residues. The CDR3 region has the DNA TGTGCCAGCAGTCCCCGAGGGGGCGGCAATCAGCCCCAGCATTTT. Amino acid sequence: CASSPRGGGNQPQHF.

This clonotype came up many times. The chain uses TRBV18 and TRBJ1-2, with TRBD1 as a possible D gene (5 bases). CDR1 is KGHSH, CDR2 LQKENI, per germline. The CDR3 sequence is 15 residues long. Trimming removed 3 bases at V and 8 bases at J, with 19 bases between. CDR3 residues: CASSPAGGGDDGYTF. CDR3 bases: TGTGCCAGCTCACCGGCCGGAGGAGGGGACGACGGCTACACCTTC.

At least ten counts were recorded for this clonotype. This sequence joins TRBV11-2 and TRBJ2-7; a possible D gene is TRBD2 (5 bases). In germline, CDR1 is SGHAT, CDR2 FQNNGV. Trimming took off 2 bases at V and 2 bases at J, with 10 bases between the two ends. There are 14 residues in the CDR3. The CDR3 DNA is TGTGCCAGCAGCTTACTCTCCGGGGCCTACGAGCAGTACTTC. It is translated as CASSLLSGAYEQYF.

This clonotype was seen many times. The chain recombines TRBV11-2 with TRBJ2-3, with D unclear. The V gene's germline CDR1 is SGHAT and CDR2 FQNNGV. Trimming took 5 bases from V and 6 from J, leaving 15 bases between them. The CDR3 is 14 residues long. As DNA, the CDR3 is TGTGCCAGCAGCCCTGGACGGGCGGTGGATACGCAGTATTTT. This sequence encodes CASSPGRAVDTQYF.

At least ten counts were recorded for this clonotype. This chain's CDR3 is CASSLRADYGYTF. CDR3 sequence (DNA): TGTGCCAGCAGCTTACGAGCTGACTATGGCTACACCTTC. The chain has TRBV7-2 and TRBJ1-2; D ambiguous. Looked up from germline, CDR1 is SGHTA and CDR2 is FQGNSA. Trimming took 2 bases from V and 3 from J, leaving 7 bases between them. The CDR3 length is 13 residues.

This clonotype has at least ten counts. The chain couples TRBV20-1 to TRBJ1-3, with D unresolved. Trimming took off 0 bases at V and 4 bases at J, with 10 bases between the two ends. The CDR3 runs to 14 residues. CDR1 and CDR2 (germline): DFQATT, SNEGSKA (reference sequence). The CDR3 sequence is CSARDSGMGNTIYF. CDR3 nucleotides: TGCAGTGCTAGAGACTCGGGCATGGGAAACACCATATATTTT.

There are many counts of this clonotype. This chain's CDR3 is CASSLEGGPTGELFF. CDR3 bases: TGTGCCAGCAGTTTGGAGGGAGGACCCACCGGGGAGCTGTTTTTT. The gene calls are TRBV27 and TRBJ2-2; D perhaps matches TRBD2 (6 bases). Germline V CDR1 and CDR2: MNHEY, SMNVEV (reference sequence). The V and J ends lost 3 bases and 4 bases respectively, with 12 bases between them. The CDR3 loop spans 15 amino acids.

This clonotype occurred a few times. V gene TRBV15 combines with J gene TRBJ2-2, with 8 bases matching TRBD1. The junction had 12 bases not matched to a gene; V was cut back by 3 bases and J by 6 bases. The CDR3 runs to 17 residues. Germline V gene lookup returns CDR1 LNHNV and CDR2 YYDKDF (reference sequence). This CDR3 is CATSSKGQGAIPGELFF. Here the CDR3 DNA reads TGTGCCACCAGCAGTAAAGGGCAGGGGGCAATTCCCGGGGAGCTGTTTTTT.

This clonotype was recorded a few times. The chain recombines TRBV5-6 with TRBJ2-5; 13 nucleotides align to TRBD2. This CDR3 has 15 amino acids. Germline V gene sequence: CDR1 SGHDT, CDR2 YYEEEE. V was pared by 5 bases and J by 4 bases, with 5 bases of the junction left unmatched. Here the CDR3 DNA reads TGTGCCAGCAGAATACTAGCGGGAGGGACAGAGACCCAGTACTTC. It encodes CASRILAGGTETQYF.

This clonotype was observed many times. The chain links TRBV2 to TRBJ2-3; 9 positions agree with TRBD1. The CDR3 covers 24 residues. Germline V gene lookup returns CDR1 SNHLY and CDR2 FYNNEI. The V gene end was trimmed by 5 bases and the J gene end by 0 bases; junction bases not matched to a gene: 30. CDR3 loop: CASSWPQDRGSPGRETGSTDTQYF. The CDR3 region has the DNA TGTGCCAGCAGTTGGCCTCAGGACAGGGGATCTCCCGGGAGAGAGACGGGTAGCACAGATACGCAGTATTTT.

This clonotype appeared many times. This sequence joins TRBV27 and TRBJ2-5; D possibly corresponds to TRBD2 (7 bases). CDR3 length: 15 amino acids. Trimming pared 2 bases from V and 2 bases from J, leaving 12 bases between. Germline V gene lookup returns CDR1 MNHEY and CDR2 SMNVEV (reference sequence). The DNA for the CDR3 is TGTGCCAGCAGTTTAATGGGGGGGCAACAAGAGACCCAGTACTTC. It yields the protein CASSLMGGQQETQYF.

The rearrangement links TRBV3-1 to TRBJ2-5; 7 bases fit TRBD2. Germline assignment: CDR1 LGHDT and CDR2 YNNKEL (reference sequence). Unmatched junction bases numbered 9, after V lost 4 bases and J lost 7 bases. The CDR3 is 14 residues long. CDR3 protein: CASSLSGMEGTQYF. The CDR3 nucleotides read TGTGCCAGCAGCCTAAGCGGGATGGAGGGGACCCAGTACTTC.

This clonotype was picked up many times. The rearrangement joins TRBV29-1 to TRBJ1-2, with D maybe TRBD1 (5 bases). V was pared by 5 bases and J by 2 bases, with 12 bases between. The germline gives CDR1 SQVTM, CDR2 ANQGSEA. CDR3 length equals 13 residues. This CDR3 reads CSVSLGDNYGYTF. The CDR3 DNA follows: TGCAGCGTTTCTCTTGGGGACAACTATGGCTACACCTTC.

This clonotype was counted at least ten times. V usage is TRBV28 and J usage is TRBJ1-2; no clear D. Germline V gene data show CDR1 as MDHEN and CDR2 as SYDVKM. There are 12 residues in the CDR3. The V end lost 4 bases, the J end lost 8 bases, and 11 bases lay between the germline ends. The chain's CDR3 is CASSSTTQGYTF. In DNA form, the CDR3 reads TGTGCCAGCAGTTCGACCACTCAGGGCTACACCTTC.

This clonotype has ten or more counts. CDR3: CATTSGSQETQYF. In DNA form, the CDR3 reads TGTGCCACGACTAGCGGGAGCCAAGAGACCCAGTACTTC. V usage is TRBV18 and J usage is TRBJ2-5; 12 bases map to TRBD2. The CDR3 covers 13 residues. CDR1 KGHSH and CDR2 LQKENI come from the germline V gene. Trimming took 10 bases from V and 1 from J; bases not matched to a gene: 1.

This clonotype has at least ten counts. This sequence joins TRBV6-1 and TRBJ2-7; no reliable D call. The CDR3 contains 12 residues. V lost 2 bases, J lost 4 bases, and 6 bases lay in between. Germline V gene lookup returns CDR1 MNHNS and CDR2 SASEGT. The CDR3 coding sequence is TGTGCCAGCAGTGAATCAGCGTACGAGCAGTACTTC. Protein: CASSESAYEQYF.

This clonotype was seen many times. The CDR3 DNA reads TGTGCCAGCAGTGAAATGGCGGGCAATCAGCCCCAGCATTTT. Translation gives CASSEMAGNQPQHF. This chain links TRBV6-1 with TRBJ1-5; D not resolved. V lost 2 bases to trimming and J lost 2 bases, with 7 bases between them. Germline assignment: CDR1 MNHNS and CDR2 SASEGT. The CDR3 covers 14 residues.

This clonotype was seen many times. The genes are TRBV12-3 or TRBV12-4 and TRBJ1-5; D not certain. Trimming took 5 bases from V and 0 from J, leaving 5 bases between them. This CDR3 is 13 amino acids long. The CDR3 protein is CASSGFSNQPQHF. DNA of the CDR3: TGTGCCAGCAGTGGCTTTAGCAATCAGCCCCAGCATTTT.

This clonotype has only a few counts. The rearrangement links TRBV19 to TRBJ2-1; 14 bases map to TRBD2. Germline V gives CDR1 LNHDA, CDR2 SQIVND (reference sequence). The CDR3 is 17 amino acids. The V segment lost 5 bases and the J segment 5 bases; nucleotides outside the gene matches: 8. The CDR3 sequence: CASSSLSGLAGDNEQFF. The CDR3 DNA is TGTGCCAGTAGTTCCCTCTCGGGACTAGCGGGGGACAATGAGCAGTTCTTC. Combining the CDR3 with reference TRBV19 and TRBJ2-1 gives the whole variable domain DGGITQSPKYLFRKEGQNVTLSCEQNLNHDAMYWYRQDPGQGLRLIYYSQIVNDFQKGDIAEGYSVSREKKESFPLTVTSAQKNPTAFYLCASSSLSGLAGDNEQFFGPGTRLTVL.

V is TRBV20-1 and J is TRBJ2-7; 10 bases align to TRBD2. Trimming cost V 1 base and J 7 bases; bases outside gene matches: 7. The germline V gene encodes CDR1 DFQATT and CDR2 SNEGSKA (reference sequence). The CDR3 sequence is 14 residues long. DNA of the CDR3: TGCAGTGCTAGAGGAAACCTAGCGGGAGTTGAGCAGTACTTC. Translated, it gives CSARGNLAGVEQYF.